This T cell receptor (beta chain) was captured by sequencing in a study of response to subunit inactivated influenza vaccine. Study-wide points: Few additional T cells are recruited per seasonal influenza vaccination, authors suggested.

TCRdb fed the RT-PCR reads into MiXCR, producing one record per CDR3 protein. The repertoire holds 590,000 or so distinct CDR3 sequences, 11% to 15% seen once, with approximately 7.6% in the top ten. A few counts support this clonotype. Its specificity is not known. Per the germline V gene, CDR1 is DFQATT and CDR2 is SNEGSKA (reference sequence). V gave up 2 bases and J gave up 4 bases, with 12 bases separating them. This CDR3 spans 14 amino acids. Sample: PBMCs from blood, taken 14 days before vaccination. This clonotype originated in a man in his fifties who received an inactivated influenza vaccine. The V gene is TRBV20-1, the J gene TRBJ2-1; D is perhaps TRBD1 or TRBD2 (5 bases each). CDR3 bases: TGCAGTGCTAGATCGGGACGGGGTTACAATGAGCAGTTCTTC. This encodes CSARSGRGYNEQFF.